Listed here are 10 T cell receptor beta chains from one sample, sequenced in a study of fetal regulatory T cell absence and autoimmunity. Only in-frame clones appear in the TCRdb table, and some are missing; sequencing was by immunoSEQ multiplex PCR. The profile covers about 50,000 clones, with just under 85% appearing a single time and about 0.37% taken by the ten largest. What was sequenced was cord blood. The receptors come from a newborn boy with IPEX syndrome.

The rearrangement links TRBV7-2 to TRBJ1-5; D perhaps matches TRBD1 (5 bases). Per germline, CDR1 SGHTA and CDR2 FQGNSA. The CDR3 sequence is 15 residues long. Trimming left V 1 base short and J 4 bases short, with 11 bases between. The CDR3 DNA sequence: TGTGCCAGCAGCTTAGTTAGGGGAAATAATCAGCCCCAGCATTTT. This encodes CASSLVRGNNQPQHF.

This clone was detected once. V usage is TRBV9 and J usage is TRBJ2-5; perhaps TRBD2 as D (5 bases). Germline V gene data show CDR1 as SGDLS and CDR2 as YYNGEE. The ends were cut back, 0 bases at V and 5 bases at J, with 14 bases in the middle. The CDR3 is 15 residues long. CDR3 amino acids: CASSVEIGELETQYF. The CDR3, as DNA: TGTGCCAGCAGCGTAGAAATCGGGGAGTTGGAGACCCAGTACTTC.

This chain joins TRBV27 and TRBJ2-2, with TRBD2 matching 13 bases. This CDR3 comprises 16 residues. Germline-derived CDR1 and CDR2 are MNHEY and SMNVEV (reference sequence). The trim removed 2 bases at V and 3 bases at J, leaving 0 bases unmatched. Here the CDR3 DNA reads TGTGCCAGCAGTTTAGGACTAGCGGGAGACACCGGGGAGCTGTTTTTT. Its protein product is CASSLGLAGDTGELFF.

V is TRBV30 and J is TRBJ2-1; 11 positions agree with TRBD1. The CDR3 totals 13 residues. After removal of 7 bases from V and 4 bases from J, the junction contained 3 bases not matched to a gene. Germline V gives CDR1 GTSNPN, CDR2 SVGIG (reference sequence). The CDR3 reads CASRDRGYNEQFF. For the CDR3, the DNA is TGTGCCTCCCGGGACAGGGGGTACAATGAGCAGTTCTTC.

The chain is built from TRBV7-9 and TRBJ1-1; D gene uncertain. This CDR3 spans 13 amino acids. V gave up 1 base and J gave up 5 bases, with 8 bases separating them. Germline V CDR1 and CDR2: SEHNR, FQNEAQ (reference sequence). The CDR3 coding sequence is TGTGCCAGCAGCTTAGGGGTGACGACTGAAGCTTTCTTT. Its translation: CASSLGVTTEAFF.

CDR3 nucleotides: TGTGCCAGTGCTTCCTTTAACTATGGCTACACCTTC. Its translation is CASASFNYGYTF. V and J are TRBV6-6 and TRBJ1-2; D gene unclear. The CDR3 is made up of 12 amino acids. Germline V gene sequence: CDR1 MNHNY, CDR2 SVGAGI (reference sequence). The V gene lost 9 bases and the J gene lost 1 base, with 9 bases spanning the gap.

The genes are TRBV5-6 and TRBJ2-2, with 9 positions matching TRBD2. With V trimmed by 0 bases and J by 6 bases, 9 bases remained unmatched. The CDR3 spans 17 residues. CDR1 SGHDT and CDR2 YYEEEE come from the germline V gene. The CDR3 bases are TGTGCCAGCAGCTTGGGGCTAGCGGGGTCGGTCGCCGGGGAGCTGTTTTTT. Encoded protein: CASSLGLAGSVAGELFF.

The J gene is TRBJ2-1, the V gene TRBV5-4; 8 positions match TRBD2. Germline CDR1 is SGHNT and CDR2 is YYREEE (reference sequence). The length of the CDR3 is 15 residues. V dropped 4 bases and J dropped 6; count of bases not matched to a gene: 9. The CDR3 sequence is CASSPGGEMANEQFF. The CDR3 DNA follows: TGTGCCAGCAGCCCCGGGGGGGAAATGGCCAATGAGCAGTTCTTC.

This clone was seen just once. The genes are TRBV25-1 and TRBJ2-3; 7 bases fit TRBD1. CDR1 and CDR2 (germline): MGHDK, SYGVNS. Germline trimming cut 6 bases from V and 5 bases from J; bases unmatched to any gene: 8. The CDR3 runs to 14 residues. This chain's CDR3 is CASREKGAGDTQYF. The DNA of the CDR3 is TGTGCCAGCAGAGAGAAGGGGGCGGGAGATACGCAGTATTTT. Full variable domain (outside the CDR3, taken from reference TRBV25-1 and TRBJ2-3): EADIYQTPRYLVIGTGKKITLECSQTMGHDKMYWYQQDPGMELHLIHYSYGVNSTEKGDLSSESTVSRIRTEHFPLTLESARPSHTSQYLCASREKGAGDTQYFGPGTRLTVL.

CDR3 coding DNA: TGTGCCAGCAGCCAAGCGGGCTCCTACGAGCAGTACTTC. Encoded protein: CASSQAGSYEQYF. This chain joins TRBV4-2 and TRBJ2-7; D is ambiguous. Germline V gives CDR1 LGHNA, CDR2 YNFKEQ. The CDR3 totals 13 residues. Trimming took off 1 base at V and 0 bases at J, with 4 bases between the two ends.